Below are 26 T cell receptor beta chains sequenced from a single sample in a study of technical replicates of blood from a few donors (dated by TCRdb to about 2017). Library preparation employed the immunoSEQ multiplex PCR assay. Imported from immuneACCESS, the table was reduced by TCRdb to in-frame sequences with V and J called. These copies leave out some clones; in studies compared against another copy, an unresolved V gene accounts for under half, and the cause of the remainder is not known. The sample yields over 15,000 clones; 87% were counted once. Over 9% of the sample is held by the ten biggest clonotypes. Sequenced input: PBMCs. These receptors came from a human donor in good health.

This clone showed up just a few times. This sequence joins TRBV27 and TRBJ2-1; 7 nucleotides match TRBD2. The CDR3 spans 13 residues. Germline CDR1 MNHEY, CDR2 SMNVEV (reference sequence). Losses at the gene ends were 6 bases for V and 4 bases for J; bases not matched to a gene: 3. CDR3 sequence: CASSGGSYNEQFF. CDR3 DNA sequence: TGTGCCAGCAGCGGCGGGAGTTACAATGAGCAGTTCTTC.

This clone was seen a handful of times. The chain employs TRBV14 and TRBJ2-5; 7 bases align to TRBD1. V was pared by 4 bases and J by 5 bases, with 7 bases of the junction left unmatched. Germline V lookup: CDR1 SGHDN, CDR2 FVKESK. The length of the CDR3 is 14 residues. This CDR3 is CASSPTGVEETQYF. The CDR3 region has the DNA TGTGCCAGCAGCCCAACAGGGGTAGAGGAGACCCAGTACTTC.

The rearrangement links TRBV6-5 to TRBJ1-1; no reliable D call. V was pared by 2 bases and J by 5 bases, with 9 bases between. Germline CDR1 MNHEY, CDR2 SVGAGI. The CDR3 has 13 amino acids. The CDR3 coding sequence is TGTGCCAGCAGTTACAATGACGGGACTGAAGCTTTCTTT. Translated: CASSYNDGTEAFF.

The chain is built from TRBV4-1 and TRBJ2-3, with D possibly TRBD2 on 6 matching bases. V was cut by 2 bases and J by 2 bases, with 14 bases left in between. In germline, CDR1 is MGHRA, CDR2 YSYEKL. The CDR3 runs to 16 residues. CDR3 nucleotide sequence: TGCGCCAGCAGCCAACCCCTAGCGCCAGCCACAGATACGCAGTATTTT. It yields the protein CASSQPLAPATDTQYF.

The chain is built from TRBV2 and TRBJ2-7; 8 positions match TRBD1. V dropped 6 bases and J dropped 6; count of bases not matched to a gene: 10. The CDR3 covers 14 residues. Germline values: CDR1 SNHLY, CDR2 FYNNEI. Here the CDR3 DNA reads TGTGCCAGCAGGAGGACAGGGAGGATGGGCGAGCAGTACTTC. Translated, it gives CASRRTGRMGEQYF.

This clone was picked up one time. The chain has TRBV11-2 and TRBJ2-7; TRBD1 agrees at 7 bases. After removal of 1 base from V and 0 bases from J, the junction contained 9 bases not matched to a gene. This CDR3 is 17 amino acids long. Germline CDR1 SGHAT, CDR2 FQNNGV. The CDR3 DNA sequence: TGTGCCAGCAGCTTAGTCTCCGGGACAGCGAGCTCCTACGAGCAGTACTTC. Translation gives CASSLVSGTASSYEQYF.

This clone was seen once. The CDR3 loop is CASSPGLGRGEAFF. Written as DNA, the CDR3 is TGTGCCAGCAGCCCGGGCCTGGGGCGCGGTGAAGCTTTCTTT. V gene TRBV7-8 combines with J gene TRBJ1-1; possible D gene TRBD1, 5 bases. V dropped 5 bases and J dropped 7 bases, with 17 bases sitting between them. The CDR3 sequence is 14 residues long. Germline CDR1 reads SGHVS; CDR2 reads FQNEAQ.

The rearrangement uses TRBV7-8 and TRBJ2-5; TRBD2 is a possible D gene (6 bases). Germline CDR1 SGHVS, CDR2 FQNEAQ. The CDR3 spans 14 residues. V was trimmed by 5 bases and J by 2 bases, leaving 12 bases between them. The DNA for the CDR3 is TGTGCCAGCAGCCAACTAGCCTTTCAAGAGACCCAGTACTTC. This gives the protein CASSQLAFQETQYF.

The rearrangement joins TRBV27 to TRBJ2-5, with D possibly matching TRBD2 (6 bases). CDR3 size: 13 residues. Germline V gene data show CDR1 as MNHEY and CDR2 as SMNVEV (reference sequence). V shed 6 bases and J shed 5 bases, with 13 bases lying between them. CDR3 amino acids: CASRLGAGETQYF. CDR3 sequence (DNA): TGTGCCAGCAGGTTAGGGGCGGGGGAGACCCAGTACTTC.

The V and J genes are TRBV11-2 and TRBJ2-1; D not resolved. Trimming stripped 5 bases from V and 10 bases from J, with 15 bases between. From germline, CDR1 is SGHAT and CDR2 FQNNGV. The CDR3 covers 13 residues. CDR3 sequence (DNA): TGTGCCAGCAGCCCATCTGAGGTCGGGGAGCAGTTCTTC. Its translation: CASSPSEVGEQFF.

The V gene is TRBV30, the J gene TRBJ2-7; D is uncertain. The CDR3 totals 16 residues. Trimming removed 0 bases at V and 0 bases at J, with 15 bases between. Germline CDR1 and CDR2: GTSNPN and SVGIG (reference sequence). The CDR3 DNA follows: TGTGCCTGGAGTGTATTGGCTGGCAAACGCTCCTACGAGCAGTACTTC. Translation gives CAWSVLAGKRSYEQYF.

V is TRBV5-1 and J is TRBJ2-7; TRBD2 aligns across 15 bases. V lost 4 bases, J lost 1 base, and 9 bases stayed unmatched. Germline CDR1 reads SGHRS; CDR2 reads YFSETQ. CDR3 length: 18 amino acids. The CDR3 DNA reads as TGCGCCAGCAGCAACGCGGGACTAGCGGGAGGTAGTTCCTACGAGCAGTACTTC. Protein: CASSNAGLAGGSSYEQYF.

This rearrangement joins TRBV11-3 to TRBJ2-2, with 9 bases lining up with TRBD1. This CDR3 spans 17 amino acids. J lost 0 bases, V lost 4 bases, and 6 bases had no gene match. CDR1 and CDR2 (germline): SGHNT, YENEEA. The CDR3 loop reads CASSSPGTGTNTGELFF. In DNA, the CDR3 is TGTGCCAGCAGCTCCCCCGGGACAGGGACGAACACCGGGGAGCTGTTTTTT.

The CDR3 DNA reads TGTGCCACCAGCTGGTCAGCGGGAGGCTCAGATACGCAGTATTTT. It codes for CATSWSAGGSDTQYF. V gene TRBV15 combines with J gene TRBJ2-3; 9 nucleotides line up with TRBD2. The CDR3 totals 15 residues. Germline V gene sequence: CDR1 LNHNV, CDR2 YYDKDF (reference sequence). Germline trimming cut 5 bases from V and 4 bases from J; bases unmatched to any gene: 7.

CDR3 nucleotides: TGTGCCAGCTCACCATCCAGGGAAAAGACCCAGTACTTC. It specifies CASSPSREKTQYF. The chain links TRBV18 to TRBJ2-5; D may be TRBD1 (5 bases). The CDR3 extends over 13 amino acids. The germline CDR1 and CDR2 sequences are KGHSH and LQKENI. Trimming removed 2 bases at V and 6 bases at J, with 10 bases between.

The chain has TRBV4-1 and TRBJ2-1; 10 bases are shared with TRBD2. The CDR3 has 15 residues. J was trimmed by 10 bases and V by 0 bases; bases with no gene match: 6. CDR1 MGHRA and CDR2 YSYEKL come from the germline V gene. As DNA, the CDR3 is TGCGCCAGCAGCCAAGATTACCTAGCGGGAGTGGAGCAGTTCTTC. Amino acid sequence: CASSQDYLAGVEQFF.

The rearrangement links TRBV29-1 to TRBJ1-1; D is ambiguous. This CDR3 has 12 amino acids. Germline lookup yields CDR1 SQVTM and CDR2 ANQGSEA. V was clipped by 2 bases and J by 0 bases, with 4 bases between them. This CDR3 is CSVEPMNTEAFF. CDR3 sequence (DNA): TGCAGCGTTGAACCCATGAACACTGAAGCTTTCTTT.

This clone has more than one count but fewer than ten. The chain has TRBV15 and TRBJ1-1; TRBD1 is a possible D gene (5 bases). The germline V gene has CDR1 LNHNV and CDR2 YYDKDF (reference sequence). The CDR3 is 16 amino acids. Trimming took off 0 bases at V and 13 bases at J, with 24 bases between the two ends. The CDR3 loop is CATSRDTSKAGRWVFF. Written as DNA, the CDR3 is TGTGCCACCAGCAGAGACACGAGTAAGGCAGGGCGGTGGGTTTTCTTT.

This chain joins TRBV5-1 and TRBJ2-7; tentatively, D is TRBD2 (6 bases). V gave up 4 bases and J gave up 2 bases, with 16 bases separating them. The germline CDR1 and CDR2 sequences are SGHRS and YFSETQ. The CDR3 consists of 15 residues. The CDR3 DNA is TGCGCCAGCAGCGTGGCGGAGGGATTTACCTACGAGCAGTACTTC. Its translation: CASSVAEGFTYEQYF.

V gene TRBV7-9 combines with J gene TRBJ2-1, with TRBD2 identical over 10 bases. V shed 8 bases, J shed 7 bases, and the junction held 11 bases outside the gene matches. CDR1 SEHNR and CDR2 FQNEAQ come from the germline V gene (reference sequence). This CDR3 comprises 15 residues. For the CDR3, the DNA is TGTGCCAGCTCCCGGGTGCTAGCGGGAGTGAATGAGCAGTTCTTC. Translating it yields CASSRVLAGVNEQFF.

The chain links TRBV2 to TRBJ2-3, with D unclear. CDR3 length: 11 residues. Trimming pared 8 bases from V and 6 bases from J, leaving 9 bases between. CDR1 is SNHLY, CDR2 FYNNEI, per germline. In DNA form, the CDR3 reads TGTGCCAGCGGCTTTCAGGATACGCAGTATTTT. This gives the protein CASGFQDTQYF.

This chain joins TRBV5-1 and TRBJ2-1; tentative D call: TRBD2 (5 bases). Germline V gene sequence: CDR1 SGHRS, CDR2 YFSETQ. V was clipped by 0 bases and J by 6 bases, with 19 bases between them. The length of the CDR3 is 17 residues. Here the CDR3 reads CASSLERGLGSSNEQFF. The CDR3 nucleotides are TGCGCCAGCAGCTTGGAACGGGGTTTGGGCAGCTCCAATGAGCAGTTCTTC.

The chain is built from TRBV5-1 and TRBJ2-3; 11 nucleotides line up with TRBD2. The CDR3 runs to 15 residues. J gave up 3 bases and V 5 bases, and 5 bases lay outside the gene matches. Germline V gives CDR1 SGHRS, CDR2 YFSETQ. The CDR3 loop reads CASSSSGRGTDTQYF. In DNA form, the CDR3 reads TGCGCCAGCAGTAGTAGCGGGAGGGGAACAGATACGCAGTATTTT.

The chain combines TRBV6-5 with TRBJ1-2, with 9 bases that match TRBD1. Germline assignment: CDR1 MNHEY and CDR2 SVGAGI. The length of the CDR3 is 15 residues. The ends lost 4 bases at V and 3 bases at J; junction bases unmatched: 6. CDR3 amino acids: CASSSNRGLDYGYTF. CDR3 in DNA: TGTGCCAGCAGTTCAAACAGGGGGCTAGACTATGGCTACACCTTC.

This sequence joins TRBV25-1 and TRBJ2-7; 8 nucleotides line up with TRBD2. Germline CDR1 reads MGHDK; CDR2 reads SYGVNS. The V segment lost 6 bases and the J segment 6 bases; nucleotides outside the gene matches: 13. The CDR3 runs 15 residues. The CDR3 spells CASSEPGLVFSEQYF. The CDR3 DNA is TGTGCCAGCAGCGAACCGGGACTAGTGTTTAGCGAGCAGTACTTC.

For the CDR3, the DNA is TGTGCCAGCAGTTTAGGGCTAGGGGTCCGCGAGCAGTACTTC. Amino acids: CASSLGLGVREQYF. The chain has TRBV27 and TRBJ2-7; weak D call: TRBD1 (5 bases). The CDR3 sequence is 14 residues long. Germline CDR1 MNHEY, CDR2 SMNVEV (reference sequence). V shed 2 bases and J shed 6 bases, with 14 bases lying between them.